This TCR beta chain was identified in a study of post-analysis software for immune sequencing data. Study background: The study covered relapsing-remitting, secondary progressive and progressive-relapsing courses of multiple sclerosis.

Notes on the study in general: Patients showed TRBV5-6, TRBV5-1 and TRBV20-1 among a handful of TRBV segments more frequent than in controls.

TCR beta cDNA libraries had unique molecular identifiers. From the PCR reads, TCRdb called clonotypes with MiXCR, one entry per CDR3 protein. This table holds a few hundred thousand distinct CDR3 sequences, roughly 36% found once. The V gene's germline CDR1 is SGHRS and CDR2 YFSETQ. This CDR3 has 16 residues. V trimming: 0 bases; J trimming: 8 bases; junction bases outside the gene matches: 11. This clonotype was seen a few times. Its antigen is currently unknown. The gene calls are TRBV5-1 and TRBJ2-1; 7 bases match TRBD2. This TCR derives from a girl between 10 and 17 years old with multiple sclerosis. Sequences were obtained from blood. The CDR3 loop reads CASSLEASGLPDEQFF. CDR3 nucleotides: TGCGCCAGCAGCTTGGAGGCTAGCGGTCTACCTGATGAGCAGTTCTTC.